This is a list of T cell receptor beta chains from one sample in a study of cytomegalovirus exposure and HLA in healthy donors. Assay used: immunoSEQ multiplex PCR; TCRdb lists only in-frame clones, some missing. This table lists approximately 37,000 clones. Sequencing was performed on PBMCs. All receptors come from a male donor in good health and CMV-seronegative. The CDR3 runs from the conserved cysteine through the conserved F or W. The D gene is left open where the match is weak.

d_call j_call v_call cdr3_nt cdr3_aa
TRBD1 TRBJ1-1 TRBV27 TGTGCCAGCAGAGGCTCCAGGGGGCGTACTGAAGCTTTCTTT CASRGSRGRTEAFF
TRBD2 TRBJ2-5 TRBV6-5 TGTGCCACCCGGACTAGCGGGGGGGAAGAGACCCAGTACTTC CATRTSGGEETQYF
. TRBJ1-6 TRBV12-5 TGTGCTAGTGGTCTCCAGTCACACCTCCACTTT CASGLQSHLHF
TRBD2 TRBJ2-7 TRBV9 TGTGCCAGCAGCCCCTCCGGGGGGGCGGGCTACGAGCAGTACTTC CASSPSGGAGYEQYF
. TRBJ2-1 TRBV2 TGTGCCAGCGGAGGTATTCCAAGCTCCTACAATGAGCAGTTCTTC CASGGIPSSYNEQFF
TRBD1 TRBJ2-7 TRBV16 TGTGCCAGCAGCCAATCTTTGGACAGGCCGAGCTCCTACGAGCAGTACTTC CASSQSLDRPSSYEQYF
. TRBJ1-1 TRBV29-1 TGCAGCGTTGCCCCGGGAGGGCGTGACACTGAGGCTTTCTTT CSVAPGGRDTEAFF
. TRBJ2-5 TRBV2 TGTGCCAGCAGCGGCTTCTTTGGGTCCAGGGAAGAGACCCAGTACTTC CASSGFFGSREETQYF
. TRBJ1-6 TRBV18 TGTGCCAGCTCACCATTCGGGAGCCCATATAATTCACCCCTCCACTTT CASSPFGSPYNSPLHF
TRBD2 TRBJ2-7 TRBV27 TGTGCCAGCAGTTTAAGGGCGGGGGTCTCCTACGAGCAGTACTTC CASSLRAGVSYEQYF
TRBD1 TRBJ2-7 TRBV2 TGTGCCAGCAGTGCGGGACAGGGGAGGGAGCAGTACTTC CASSAGQGREQYF
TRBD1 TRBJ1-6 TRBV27 TGTGCCAGCAGTTACAGTCCAGGGGGTCATAATTCACCCCTCCACTTT CASSYSPGGHNSPLHF
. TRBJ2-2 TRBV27 TGTGCCAGCACTAGCTTGGGTGGCAACACCGGGGAGCTGTTTTTT CASTSLGGNTGELFF
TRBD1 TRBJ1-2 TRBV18 TGTGCCAGCTCACCTGCACAGGGGGCGGATGGCTACACCTTC CASSPAQGADGYTF
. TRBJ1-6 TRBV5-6 TGTGCCAGCAGCTTGGAACTTGGGGGCATAGATTCACCCCTCCACTTT CASSLELGGIDSPLHF
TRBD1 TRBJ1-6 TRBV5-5 TGTGCCAGCAGCCCGGGGGTGGGACAGGGGTCTATCACGGATTCACCCCTCCACTTT CASSPGVGQGSITDSPLHF
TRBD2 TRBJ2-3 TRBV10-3 TGTGCCATCGCTAGCGGGCTCTCCACAGATACGCAGTATTTT CAIASGLSTDTQYF
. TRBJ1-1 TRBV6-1 TGTGCCAGCAGAACCGGAGGCAGCCAGAACACTGAAGCTTTCTTT CASRTGGSQNTEAFF
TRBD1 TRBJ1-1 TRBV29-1 TGCAGCGTTAGGACAGGGGACACTGAAGCTTTCTTT CSVRTGDTEAFF
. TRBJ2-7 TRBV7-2 TGTGCCAGCAGCTACGGCTCCTACGAGCAGTACTTC CASSYGSYEQYF
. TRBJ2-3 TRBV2 TGTGCCAGCAGTGATGCGGCAGGGCGGCAGTATTTT CASSDAAGRQYF
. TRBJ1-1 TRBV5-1 TGCGCCAGCAGCTTAACAGGGCTGAACACTGAAGCTTTCTTT CASSLTGLNTEAFF
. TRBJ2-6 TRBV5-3 TGTGCCAGAAGCTTGGCGGGGTATTTTAGGTTCGAAGATCTGACTTTC CARSLAGYFRFEDLTF
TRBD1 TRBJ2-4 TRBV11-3 TGTGCCAGCTCTCCCGGGACAGGGGGTCGTGACATTCAGTACTTC CASSPGTGGRDIQYF
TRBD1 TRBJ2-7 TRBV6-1 TGTGCCAGCAGTGAAGCAGGGACAGGGGCTAGCGAGCAGTACTTC CASSEAGTGASEQYF
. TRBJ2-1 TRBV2 TGTGCCAGCAGTGAGGATCGGGGGCAGTTCTTC CASSEDRGQFF